The rows below give T cell receptor beta chains drawn from one sample of a study of blood T cell repertoires in COVID-19. The protocol was immunoSEQ multiplex PCR, while the TCRdb copy is restricted to in-frame clones and leaves out a portion. The repertoire holds about 74,000 clones, under 95% seen once, with roughly 1.5% in the top ten. The specimen sequenced was peripheral blood. The receptors come from a man aged 45-65 years with acute or convalescent COVID-19. Both conserved end residues are part of each CDR3. D genes are given only for firm matches. Only some rows state a clone size, as once, few, many or a class for expanded clones.

j_gene | v_gene | abundance | d_gene | CDR3aa | CDR3nt
TRBJ2-1 | TRBV2 | NA | TRBD2 | CASSRKSLAGAQVYNEQFF | TGTGCCAGCAGTAGGAAGTCGCTAGCGGGGGCCCAAGTTTACAATGAGCAGTTCTTC
TRBJ1-6 | TRBV7-9 | NA | NA | CASSTDSSPTNSPLHF | TGTGCCAGCAGCACTGACAGTTCTCCGACGAATTCACCCCTCCACTTT
TRBJ1-5 | TRBV7-8 | NA | NA | CASSLSRVSQPQHF | TGTGCCAGCAGCCTCTCCCGGGTTAGCCAGCCCCAGCATTTT
TRBJ2-1 | TRBV11-2 | NA | TRBD2 | CATRLAGGVGEQFF | TGTGCCACCCGACTAGCGGGAGGTGTGGGTGAGCAGTTCTTC
TRBJ2-3 | TRBV5-4 | NA | NA | CASSLKSDTDTQYF | TGTGCCAGCAGCTTGAAGTCAGACACAGATACGCAGTATTTT
TRBJ1-5 | TRBV2 | NA | NA | CASSDEGEGNQPQHF | TGTGCCAGCAGTGATGAGGGGGAAGGCAATCAGCCCCAGCATTTT
TRBJ1-3 | TRBV10-3 | NA | TRBD1 | CATRDSSGNTIYF | TGTGCCACCCGGGACAGCTCTGGAAACACCATATATTTT
TRBJ2-7 | TRBV2 | NA | NA | CASTPGLQGYEQYF | TGTGCCAGCACTCCGGGACTTCAGGGTTACGAGCAGTACTTC
TRBJ2-3 | TRBV7-2 | few | TRBD2 | CASSPGLADNTQYF | TGTGCCAGCAGCCCGGGACTAGCTGATAATACGCAGTATTTT
TRBJ2-2 | TRBV5-1 | NA | TRBD1 | CASSLGDRLGTGELFF | TGCGCCAGCAGCTTGGGGGACAGGTTGGGGACCGGGGAGCTGTTTTTT
TRBJ2-2 | TRBV5-1 | NA | NA | CASSLMTRMVGELFF | TGCGCCAGCAGCTTGATGACAAGGATGGTCGGGGAGCTGTTTTTT
TRBJ1-2 | TRBV9 | NA | NA | CASSVSSSSYGYTF | TGTGCCAGCAGCGTATCTTCCTCTAGTTATGGCTACACCTTC
TRBJ2-1 | TRBV15 | NA | TRBD2 | CATSVRLAGEQFF | TGTGCCACCAGCGTCCGACTAGCCGGTGAGCAGTTCTTC
TRBJ2-2 | TRBV6-5 | NA | TRBD2 | CASSYLAGRSGELFF | TGTGCCAGCAGTTACCTAGCGGGACGATCCGGGGAGCTGTTTTTT